The 9 T cell receptor beta chains given below trace back to one sample, sequenced in a study of cytomegalovirus exposure and HLA in healthy donors. It was with 60 Vbeta and 13 Jbeta primers that the PCR ran. TCRdb's copy holds only in-frame clones and misses some; the assay was immunoSEQ multiplex PCR. The sample carries over 150,000 clones, around 80% recorded once. The sequencing sample was made of PBMCs. These receptors came from a woman aged 45-65 years in good health and CMV-seropositive.

For the CDR3, the DNA is TGTGCCAGCAGCCCCCTCCCCCGGGGACTAGCGGAAGTCACAGATACGCAGTATTTT. Amino acids: CASSPLPRGLAEVTDTQYF. This chain connects TRBV9 to TRBJ2-3; 11 bases are a match to TRBD2. Losses at the gene ends were 4 bases for V and 2 bases for J; bases not matched to a gene: 15. CDR1 and CDR2 (germline): SGDLS, YYNGEE. The length of the CDR3 is 19 residues.

This sequence joins TRBV6-6 and TRBJ2-7, with D tentatively TRBD1 (6 bases). The length of the CDR3 is 15 residues. In germline, CDR1 is MNHNY, CDR2 SVGAGI (reference sequence). Trimming took off 5 bases at V and 1 base at J, with 15 bases between the two ends. The CDR3 DNA reads TGTGCCAGCAGTCGGGCCGGGACAAAATCCTACGAGCAGTACTTC. Protein product: CASSRAGTKSYEQYF.

The V gene is TRBV7-2, the J gene TRBJ2-1; TRBD2 might be the D (7 bases). V lost 1 base and J lost 4, with 11 bases in between. Per germline, CDR1 SGHTA and CDR2 FQGNSA. The CDR3 has 15 residues. CDR3 sequence reads: CASSLVRGGYNEQFF. In nucleotides, the CDR3 is TGTGCCAGCAGCTTAGTGAGGGGGGGGTACAATGAGCAGTTCTTC. Full variable domain (rest looked up from reference TRBV7-2 and TRBJ2-1): GAGVSQSPSNKVTEKGKDVELRCDPISGHTALYWYRQSLGQGLEFLIYFQGNSAPDKSGLPSDRFSAERTGGSVSTLTIQRTQQEDSAVYLCASSLVRGGYNEQFFGPGTRLTVL.

J is TRBJ1-2 and V is TRBV7-2; 8 bases line up with TRBD1. Germline-derived CDR1 and CDR2 are SGHTA and FQGNSA. Trimming cost V 0 bases and J 0 bases; bases outside gene matches: 3. This CDR3 is 16 amino acids long. The CDR3 nucleotides are TGTGCCAGCAGCTTAGCAGGGACAGGAGCTAACTATGGCTACACCTTC. It yields the protein CASSLAGTGANYGYTF. The variable domain in full, completed from reference TRBV7-2 and TRBJ1-2, reads GAGVSQSPSNKVTEKGKDVELRCDPISGHTALYWYRQSLGQGLEFLIYFQGNSAPDKSGLPSDRFSAERTGGSVSTLTIQRTQQEDSAVYLCASSLAGTGANYGYTFGSGTRLTVV.

The chain recombines TRBV25-1 with TRBJ2-7; 8 bases align to TRBD2. The CDR3 has 14 amino acids. Germline V gene sequence: CDR1 MGHDK, CDR2 SYGVNS. Germline trimming cut 5 bases from V and 3 bases from J; bases unmatched to any gene: 6. Here the CDR3 reads CASSRTAGGYEQYF. The CDR3 DNA is TGTGCCAGCAGTCGGACGGCGGGGGGCTACGAGCAGTACTTC.

The V call is TRBV6-5, the J call TRBJ2-1; the D gene is possibly TRBD2 (7 bases). The germline V gene encodes CDR1 MNHEY and CDR2 SVGAGI. V was shortened by 3 bases and J by 6 bases, with 15 bases between the two germline ends. This CDR3 contains 15 residues. The CDR3 DNA reads TGTGCCAGCAGTTATGGGGCCGGGGGGCTCAATGAGCAGTTCTTC. Translation gives CASSYGAGGLNEQFF.

This chain joins TRBV5-6 and TRBJ2-7, with TRBD1 as a possible D gene (5 bases). Germline CDR1 and CDR2: SGHDT and YYEEEE. Trimming removed 4 bases at V and 1 base at J, with 24 bases between. The CDR3 loop spans 18 amino acids. DNA of the CDR3: TGTGCCAGCAGCCGTCGACCTCCAGGGTTTTCTTGGTCCTACGAGCAGTACTTC. It is translated as CASSRRPPGFSWSYEQYF.

The chain recombines TRBV7-8 with TRBJ2-1; TRBD2 aligns across 7 bases. V gave up 4 bases and J gave up 10 bases; unmatched junction bases: 7. CDR1 is SGHVS and CDR2 is FQNEAQ in the germline V gene. The CDR3 is 13 amino acids. The CDR3 DNA follows: TGTGCCAGCAGCTCTGGACTAGAATGGGAGCAGTTCTTC. It translates to CASSSGLEWEQFF.

The gene calls are TRBV4-2 and TRBJ2-3, with TRBD2 as a possible D gene (7 bases). The CDR3 loop spans 18 amino acids. V dropped 0 bases and J dropped 2 bases, with 18 bases sitting between them. Germline lookup yields CDR1 LGHNA and CDR2 YNFKEQ. The CDR3 protein is CASSQDLARGRVTDTQYF. The CDR3 coding sequence is TGTGCCAGCAGCCAAGACCTGGCGCGGGGGCGGGTCACAGATACGCAGTATTTT.